The T cell receptor (beta chain) described here comes from a study of T cell clonality in common variable immunodeficiency. Study results and caveats: Compared with controls, CVID subjects had fewer shared TCRbeta clones.

Ten or more counts support this clone. The antigen remains unidentified. The CDR3 end lies 3 residues beyond the end of the read and is filled in from the germline J gene. Sequencing input was equivalent genomic DNA from CVID and controls. The data were produced by immunoSEQ multiplex PCR, yet TCRdb's version contains in-frame clones alone and is incomplete. Recorded here are over 35,000 clones, none singletons. Most patients and controls had Caucasian heritage. Each donor provided roughly 4.5 to 8 ml of heparinized whole blood. Germline V gives CDR1 SEHNR, CDR2 FQNEAQ (reference sequence). V was pared by 5 bases and J by 1 base, with 6 bases of the junction left unmatched. This CDR3 has 15 residues.

This chain joins TRBV7-9 and TRBJ1-1; 8 bases line up with TRBD1. Sequencing was performed on peripheral blood mononuclear cells. The clonotype comes from a person aged 18-70 years in good health. The part of the CDR3 DNA that was read is TGTGCCAGCAGCCGACAGGGGTTGGGGAACACTGAA. This codes for CASSRQGLGNTE. The whole CDR3 protein is CASSRQGLGNTEAFF.